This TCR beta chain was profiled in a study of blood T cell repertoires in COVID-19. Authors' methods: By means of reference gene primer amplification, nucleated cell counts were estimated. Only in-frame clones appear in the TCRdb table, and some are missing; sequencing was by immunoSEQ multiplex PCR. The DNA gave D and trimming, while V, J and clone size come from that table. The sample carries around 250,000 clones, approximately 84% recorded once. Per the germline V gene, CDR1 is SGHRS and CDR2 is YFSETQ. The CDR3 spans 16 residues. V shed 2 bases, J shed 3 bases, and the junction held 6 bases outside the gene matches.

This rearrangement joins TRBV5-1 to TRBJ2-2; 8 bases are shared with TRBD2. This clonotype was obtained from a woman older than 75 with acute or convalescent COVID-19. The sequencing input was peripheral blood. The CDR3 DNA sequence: TGCGCCAGCAGCTTCAACGGGGGGGCCGACACCGGGGAGCTGTTTTTT. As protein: CASSFNGGADTGELFF.